The 10 T cell receptor beta chains in this list originate from one sample, sequenced in a study of blood T cell repertoires in COVID-19. Clones were sequenced by immunoSEQ multiplex PCR, and TCRdb holds only the in-frame ones, with some missing. The data contain a few hundred thousand clones, about 87% of them seen just once; the ten biggest clones take up around a tenth. Sequenced sample: PBMCs or T cells enriched from blood (not recorded which). These receptors originate from a man aged 18 to 30 with acute COVID-19.

V and J are TRBV7-2 and TRBJ2-7, with 10 bases fitting TRBD1. Germline CDR1 is SGHTA and CDR2 is FQGNSA. The V gene end was trimmed by 1 base and the J gene end by 3 bases; junction bases not matched to a gene: 3. The CDR3 extends over 15 amino acids. CDR3 sequence: CASSLEGTGDYEQYF. The CDR3 DNA reads TGTGCCAGCAGCTTAGAGGGGACAGGGGACTACGAGCAGTACTTC.

V gene TRBV6-6 combines with J gene TRBJ1-5, with D unresolved. V lost 5 bases, J lost 4 bases, and 9 bases lay in between. The CDR3 is made up of 13 amino acids. Germline loops: CDR1 MNHNY, CDR2 SVGAGI (reference sequence). The CDR3 DNA sequence: TGTGCCAGCAGTAACACGGAGAATCAGCCCCAGCATTTT. It specifies CASSNTENQPQHF.

The CDR3 spells CASSAGNNEKLFF. The CDR3 bases are TGTGCCAGCAGTGCGGGGAATAATGAAAAACTGTTTTTT. V usage is TRBV12-3 or TRBV12-4 and J usage is TRBJ1-4; D unresolved. V was clipped by 5 bases and J by 4 bases, with 8 bases between them. The CDR3 totals 13 residues.

The chain uses TRBV10-3 and TRBJ1-6, with 10 positions matching TRBD1. With V trimmed by 6 bases and J by 10 bases, 3 bases remained unmatched. The length of the CDR3 is 13 residues. CDR1 and CDR2 from the germline V gene are ENHRY and SYGVKD. Written as DNA, the CDR3 is TGTGCCATCAGGACAGGGGGCACATCACCCCTCCACTTT. Amino acids: CAIRTGGTSPLHF.

A note on this clone: Other DNA sequences of this sample code for an identical CDR3. This chain links TRBV12-3 or TRBV12-4 with TRBJ2-7; TRBD2 might be the D (5 bases). Trimming stripped 3 bases from V and 7 bases from J, with 13 bases between. The CDR3 runs 13 residues. As DNA, the CDR3 is TGTGCCAGCAGTTTGGGTGGAGGTGGTGAGCAGTACTTC. Translating it yields CASSLGGGGEQYF.

The V gene is TRBV6-5, the J gene TRBJ2-1, with TRBD2 matching 10 bases. The CDR3 has 16 amino acids. Germline V gives CDR1 MNHEY, CDR2 SVGAGI. Losses at the gene ends were 0 bases for V and 4 bases for J; bases not matched to a gene: 3. The CDR3 nucleotides are TGTGCCAGCAGTTACTCACGAGCGGGAGGGTACAATGAGCAGTTCTTC. Its protein is CASSYSRAGGYNEQFF.

The chain is built from TRBV2 and TRBJ2-5, with TRBD2 matching over 12 bases. CDR3 length equals 14 residues. V shed 5 bases, J shed 5 bases, and the junction held 3 bases outside the gene matches. Per the germline V gene, CDR1 is SNHLY and CDR2 is FYNNEI. The CDR3 region has the DNA TGTGCCAGCAGTCTAGCGGGAGGGGCGGAGACCCAGTACTTC. Residues: CASSLAGGAETQYF.

The V and J genes are TRBV2 and TRBJ1-1; TRBD1 aligns across 10 bases. CDR3 size: 17 residues. Trimming at V came to 4 bases and at J to 0 bases, leaving 8 bases not matched to a gene. The V gene's germline CDR1 is SNHLY and CDR2 FYNNEI. Written as DNA, the CDR3 is TGTGCCAGCAGTGTTCCCGGGACAGGGGTCATGAACACTGAAGCTTTCTTT. This encodes CASSVPGTGVMNTEAFF.

This chain links TRBV12-2 with TRBJ2-1; the tabulated D call, TRBD2, remains unverified against the DNA. TRBV12-2 is assigned pseudogene status. The CDR3 length is 17 residues. In nucleotides, the CDR3 is TGTGCAAGTCGGACACGGGGTGGAGCGAACTCCTACAATGAGCAGTTCTTC. It yields the protein CASRTRGGANSYNEQFF.

The chain has TRBV10-3 and TRBJ2-1, with a tentative D call TRBD2 (6 bases). V was pared by 6 bases and J by 4 bases, with 7 bases between. This CDR3 region has 12 residues. Germline V lookup: CDR1 ENHRY, CDR2 SYGVKD. CDR3 sequence (DNA): TGTGCCATCAGGGGGGGATACAATGAGCAGTTCTTC. This translates into CAIRGGYNEQFF.